This T cell receptor (beta chain) was observed in a study of a mutant IDH1 vaccine in newly diagnosed glioma. At the level of the study: Eight vaccinations were given in weeks 1, 3, 5, 7, 11, 15, 19 and 23. With temozolomide cycles, or 4-6 weeks after radiotherapy alone, vaccination was started. Overall study findings and caveats: Vaccine-induced immune responses occurred in 90% to 95% of patients.

The assay was immunoSEQ multiplex PCR, and TCRdb's table has in-frame clones only and misses some. The data show under 55,000 clones, roughly nine tenths seen once. In the case of this clone: Its antigen remains unknown.

Time point denoted: week 11, during vaccination. In every dose of vaccine, 300 ug of mutant IDH1 20-mer peptide was given alongside topical imiquimod. New WHO grade 3 or 4 IDH1-mutant, ATRX-lost astrocytomas were present in all donors. The sample here was PBMCs, taken from a glioma patient whose treatment included an IDH1 peptide vaccine. The source of this sequence is a man aged 45 to 65 with glioma.

This CDR3 reads CASSFTGFFSYEQYF. In DNA form, the CDR3 reads TGCGCCAGCAGTTTTACAGGGTTTTTTTCCTACGAGCAGTACTTC. This chain uses TRBV5-1 with TRBJ2-7; possible D gene TRBD1, 6 bases. CDR1 and CDR2 (germline): SGHRS, YFSETQ. V gave up 5 bases and J gave up 1 base, with 16 bases separating them. CDR3 length equals 15 residues.